Listed here are 28 T cell receptor beta chains from one sample, sequenced in a study of T cell clonality in common variable immunodeficiency. The protocol was immunoSEQ multiplex PCR, while the TCRdb copy is restricted to in-frame clones and leaves out a portion. Observed in the sample are around 21,000 clones, none of them singletons. The antigens these receptors bind are not known. General observations from the study: In common variable immunodeficiency, TCR beta chains reportedly carried fewer deletions and N-nucleotide insertions.

The sample consisted of peripheral blood mononuclear cells. These receptors came from a human donor with common variable immunodeficiency.

With respect to this clone: Sequencing ends 3 residues short of the CDR3 end; the germline J gene provides the rest. The chain uses TRBV2 and TRBJ2-3, with 8 bases matching TRBD2. The trim removed 7 bases at V and 5 bases at J, leaving 2 bases unmatched. Germline CDR1 and CDR2: SNHLY and FYNNEI. The length of the CDR3 is 12 residues. The DNA read from the CDR3 is TGTGCCAGCACCGGGACTAGAGATACG. Amino acid sequence: CASTGTRDT. The full-length CDR3 reads as CASTGTRDTQYF. The entire variable domain, with the rest obtained from reference TRBV2 and TRBJ2-3, is as follows: EPEVTQTPSHQVTQMGQEVILRCVPISNHLYFYWYRQILGQKVEFLVSFYNNEISEKSEIFDDQFSVERPDGSNFTLKIRSTKLEDSAMYFCASTGTRDTQYFGPGTRLTVL.

This clone has only a few counts. CDR3 DNA (partial): TGTGCCAGCAGCCCCTTCGGCCAGGTCGGCGAGACC. Its translation is CASSPFGQVGET. The whole CDR3 sequence is CASSPFGQVGETQYF. V and J are TRBV7-9 and TRBJ2-5; D gene unclear. The read halts 3 residues ahead of the CDR3 end, with the missing end drawn from the germline J gene. The CDR3 is made up of 15 amino acids. Germline values: CDR1 SEHNR, CDR2 FQNEAQ (reference sequence). V was clipped by 5 bases and J by 5 bases, with 18 bases between them. The complete variable domain, with remaining parts taken from reference TRBV7-9 and TRBJ2-5, reads DTGVSQNPRHKITKRGQNVTFRCDPISEHNRLYWYRQTLGQGPEFLTYFQNEAQLEKSRLLSDRFSAERPKGSFSTLEIQRTEQGDSAMYLCASSPFGQVGETQYFGPGTRLLVL.

This clone was detected many times. The read gets to within 3 residues of the CDR3 end, and the germline J gene fills in the rest. This chain links TRBV29-1 with TRBJ1-4; 9 bases map to TRBD1. The junction had 6 bases not matched to a gene; V was cut back by 3 bases and J by 10 bases. This CDR3 has 13 residues. CDR1 and CDR2 from the germline V gene are SQVTM and ANQGSEA. The CDR3 bases that were read are TGCAGCGTTGACGGGACAGGGAGGGGAAAA. It codes for CSVDGTGRGK. The entire CDR3 protein reads CSVDGTGRGKLFF.

About this clone: The CDR3 goes on 3 residues after the read ends, and that part is filled in from the germline J gene. This chain links TRBV20-1 with TRBJ1-1; D might be TRBD1 (6 bases). Trimming pared 7 bases from V and 0 bases from J, leaving 15 bases between. The CDR3 is 14 residues long. The germline gives CDR1 DFQATT, CDR2 SNEGSKA (reference sequence). CDR3 DNA, as far as it was read: TGCAGTGGTTCCCGGGACACTCTGAACACTGAA. Translated: CSGSRDTLNTE. The full CDR3 reads CSGSRDTLNTEAFF.

This clone was seen many times. CDR3 protein: CASSLASSRVETQYF. The sequenced part of the CDR3 DNA is TGTGCCAGCAGCTTAGCTTCGTCGCGGGTGGAGACC. The rearrangement uses TRBV7-9 and TRBJ2-5; a weak D match, TRBD2 (5 bases). The CDR3 extends 3 residues past the end of the read, so its final part is completed from the germline J gene. Deletions cut 0 bases from V and 5 bases from J, with 13 bases between. CDR3 length: 15 residues. CDR1 and CDR2 (germline): SEHNR, FQNEAQ (reference sequence).

A word on this clone: The read ends 3 residues before the CDR3 terminus; that terminus is restored from the germline J gene. The rearrangement joins TRBV5-1 to TRBJ1-2; 12 bases are shared with TRBD1. Looked up from germline, CDR1 is SGHRS and CDR2 is YFSETQ. The CDR3 consists of 16 residues. Trimming at V came to 5 bases and at J to 0 bases, leaving 5 bases not matched to a gene. This CDR3 is CASRLGTGGPNYGYTF. The covered CDR3 bases are TGCGCCAGCAGGCTAGGGACAGGGGGCCCTAACTATGGC.

A word on this clone: One base away lies a much larger clone, so this may be a sequencing read error. Read coverage stops 3 residues before the CDR3 terminus; the germline J gene supplies the remainder. The V call is TRBV7-6, the J call TRBJ2-3; weak D call: TRBD2 (6 bases). Germline lookup yields CDR1 SGHVS and CDR2 FNYEAQ. The length of the CDR3 is 14 residues. V was clipped by 3 bases and J by 0 bases, with 7 bases between them. The sequenced part of the CDR3 DNA is TGTGCCAGCAGCTTGGACTATAGCACAGATACG. Translating gives CASSLDYSTDT. The complete CDR3 protein is CASSLDYSTDTQYF.

In its sample, this clone was seen many times. The read ends 3 residues early relative to the CDR3; the germline J gene fills the gap. The chain has TRBV20-1 and TRBJ2-2, with D hard to call. Germline loops: CDR1 DFQATT, CDR2 SNEGSKA (reference sequence). The ends were cut back, 4 bases at V and 5 bases at J, with 8 bases in the middle. This CDR3 has 12 amino acids. CDR3 DNA (partial): TGCAGTGCTAACGACTTGACCGGGGAG. Translation gives CSANDLTGE. The CDR3 in full is CSANDLTGELFF.

To note about this clone: The read finishes 3 residues shy of the CDR3 end, and the germline J gene is used to complete it. This chain links TRBV5-1 with TRBJ2-1; 13 bases match TRBD2. This CDR3 is built from 14 residues. Germline V gene data show CDR1 as SGHRS and CDR2 as YFSETQ. The V gene end was trimmed by 9 bases and the J gene end by 5 bases; junction bases not matched to a gene: 5. CDR3 residues: CATRTSGRNNEQFF. CDR3 DNA, as far as it was read: TGCGCCACCAGGACTAGCGGGAGAAACAATGAG. Drawing the rest from reference TRBV5-1 and TRBJ2-1, the complete variable domain is KAGVTQTPRYLIKTRGQQVTLSCSPISGHRSVSWYQQTPGQGLQFLFEYFSETQRNKGNFPGRFSGRQFSNSRSEMNVSTLELGDSALYLCATRTSGRNNEQFFGPGTRLTVL.

In this sample, this clone turned up many times. The read is 3 residues too short to cover the CDR3 end, so that end is filled in from the germline J gene. This chain joins TRBV20-1 and TRBJ2-2; no definite D call. Germline assignment: CDR1 DFQATT and CDR2 SNEGSKA (reference sequence). Trimming shortened V by 7 bases and J by 5 bases, and 14 bases separated the two germline ends. The CDR3 spans 13 residues. The part of the CDR3 DNA that was read is TGCAGTGTTTCCAGTGTGGTAACCGGGGAG. Its protein product is CSVSSVVTGE. The CDR3 in full is CSVSSVVTGELFF.

This clone came up a few times. The read comes to an end 3 residues before the CDR3 does, leaving the germline J gene to fill in the end. The chain carries TRBV5-8 and TRBJ2-1, with D possibly being TRBD1 or TRBD2 (5 bases each). Germline CDR1 is SGHTS and CDR2 is YDEGEE. The CDR3 loop spans 14 amino acids. The V and J ends lost 4 bases and 4 bases respectively, with 12 bases between them. CDR3 protein: CASSPRGLYNEQFF. The covered CDR3 bases are TGTGCCAGCAGCCCGAGGGGTTTGTACAATGAG.

This clone was recorded many times. Sequencing ends 3 residues short of the CDR3 end; the germline J gene provides the rest. The chain couples TRBV5-1 to TRBJ1-6; 7 positions match TRBD1. The V and J ends lost 4 bases and 7 bases, in that order; junction bases with no gene match: 5. CDR3 length: 14 amino acids. Germline V CDR1 and CDR2: SGHRS, YFSETQ. The CDR3: CASSPGTENSPLHF. The covered CDR3 bases are TGCGCCAGCAGCCCCGGGACAGAGAATTCACCC.

Concerning this clone: The read terminates 3 residues ahead of where the CDR3 ends, so the germline J gene completes it. The chain employs TRBV11-2 and TRBJ1-6, with a possible D match to TRBD1 (6 bases). V lost 2 bases to trimming and J lost 10 bases, with 15 bases between them. The CDR3 loop spans 15 amino acids. CDR1 and CDR2 (germline): SGHAT, FQNNGV. The sequenced CDR3 bases are TGTGCCAGCAGCTTACCCAGGGGAGGTGGGTCACCC. Protein product: CASSLPRGGGSP. The CDR3 as a whole reads CASSLPRGGGSPLHF.

This clone was seen repeatedly, ten times or more. The read terminates 3 residues before the CDR3 end, so the remaining end is supplied by the germline J gene. The rearrangement joins TRBV7-3 to TRBJ2-7, with D unclear. This CDR3 has 13 amino acids. The germline V gene has CDR1 SGHTA and CDR2 FQGTGA. V was shortened by 0 bases and J by 3 bases, with 6 bases between the two germline ends. CDR3: CASSLTPLYEQYF. Incomplete CDR3 DNA: TGTGCCAGCAGCTTAACCCCTCTCTACGAG.

This clone has at least ten counts. The sequence runs out 3 residues before the end of the CDR3; the remainder is reconstructed from the germline J gene. The genes are TRBV30 and TRBJ1-2; D call uncertain. CDR1 and CDR2 from the germline V gene are GTSNPN and SVGIG (reference sequence). Trimming cost V 2 bases and J 4 bases, with 11 bases left between them. CDR3 length equals 13 residues. The part of the CDR3 DNA that was read is TGTGCCTGGAGTAAACGAGAACTCTATGGC. Residues: CAWSKRELYG. The CDR3 as a whole reads CAWSKRELYGYTF. The full variable domain, with the rest looked up from reference TRBV30 and TRBJ1-2, is SQTIHQWPATLVQPVGSPLSLECTVEGTSNPNLYWYRQAAGRGLQLLFYSVGIGQISSEVPQNLSASRPQDRQFILSSKKLLLSDSGFYLCAWSKRELYGYTFGSGTRLTVV.

In the case of this clone: The CDR3 is cut off 3 residues early in the read; its end comes from the germline J gene. V usage is TRBV19 and J usage is TRBJ1-2, with a possible D match to TRBD1 (5 bases). Germline V gene data show CDR1 as LNHDA and CDR2 as SQIVND (reference sequence). This CDR3 region has 13 residues. The germline V and J ends were trimmed by 3 bases and 5 bases, with 10 bases remaining between them. The sequenced CDR3 bases are TGTGCCAGTAGTATTGGGGCAGAATATGGC. This gives the protein CASSIGAEYG. The whole CDR3 reads CASSIGAEYGYTF.

This clone was seen repeatedly, ten times or more. The read comes to an end 3 residues before the CDR3 does, leaving the germline J gene to fill in the end. V is TRBV7-6 and J is TRBJ2-1, with 7 bases identical to TRBD1. Germline CDR1 reads SGHVS; CDR2 reads FNYEAQ. With 5 bases clipped from V and 4 bases from J, the junction kept 2 bases outside the gene matches. CDR3 size: 13 residues. CDR3 sequence reads: CASSPDRYNEQFF. Partial CDR3 DNA: TGTGCCAGCAGCCCGGACAGGTACAATGAG. The variable domain in full, with the rest retrieved from reference TRBV7-6 and TRBJ2-1, is GAGVSQSPRYKVTKRGQDVALRCDPISGHVSLYWYRQALGQGPEFLTYFNYEAQQDKSGLPNDRFSAERPEGSISTLTIQRTEQRDSAMYRCASSPDRYNEQFFGPGTRLTVL.

This clone has only a few counts. The read falls 3 residues short of the CDR3 end, and the missing part is taken from the germline J gene. This rearrangement joins TRBV18 to TRBJ2-1, with 9 bases that match TRBD1. Trimming took 3 bases from V and 1 from J; bases not matched to a gene: 4. The CDR3 extends over 16 amino acids. From germline, CDR1 is KGHSH and CDR2 LQKENI. The sequenced CDR3 bases are TGTGCCAGCTCACCGACAGGGGGGCTTTCCTACAATGAG. This codes for CASSPTGGLSYNE. The whole CDR3 reads CASSPTGGLSYNEQFF. Combining the CDR3 with reference TRBV18 and TRBJ2-1 gives the whole variable domain NAGVMQNPRHLVRRRGQEARLRCSPMKGHSHVYWYRQLPEEGLKFMVYLQKENIIDESGMPKERFSAEFPKEGPSILRIQQVVRGDSAAYFCASSPTGGLSYNEQFFGPGTRLTVL.

Note on this clone: The read terminates 3 residues ahead of where the CDR3 ends, so the germline J gene completes it. V gene TRBV19 combines with J gene TRBJ2-1; 8 nucleotides agree with TRBD2. The CDR3 has 14 residues. Germline CDR1 reads LNHDA; CDR2 reads SQIVND (reference sequence). The V and J ends lost 5 bases and 6 bases, in that order; junction bases with no gene match: 6. CDR3 sequence reads: CASSHTGTSNEQFF. The CDR3 bases that were read are TGTGCCAGTAGTCACACCGGGACTAGCAATGAG.

About this clone itself: The read terminates 3 residues ahead of where the CDR3 ends, so the germline J gene completes it. The gene calls are TRBV5-8 and TRBJ2-7; tentatively, D is TRBD1 (5 bases). CDR1 and CDR2 from the germline V gene are SGHTS and YDEGEE. The CDR3 has 12 amino acids. V was trimmed by 4 bases and J by 4 bases, leaving 9 bases between them. This CDR3 is CASSKDIYEQYF. The CDR3 bases that were read are TGTGCCAGCAGCAAGGACATATACGAG.

This clone was picked up a small number of times. The CDR3 is cut off 3 residues early in the read; its end comes from the germline J gene. The rearrangement uses TRBV7-9 and TRBJ1-6; maybe TRBD1 (6 bases). Germline V gene data show CDR1 as SEHNR and CDR2 as FQNEAQ (reference sequence). This CDR3 is built from 14 residues. V was trimmed by 5 bases and J by 7 bases, leaving 12 bases between them. CDR3 in amino acids: CASSPWTANSPLHF. The sequenced part of the CDR3 DNA is TGTGCCAGCAGCCCATGGACAGCCAATTCACCC. The whole variable domain, remainder taken from reference TRBV7-9 and TRBJ1-6, is DTGVSQNPRHKITKRGQNVTFRCDPISEHNRLYWYRQTLGQGPEFLTYFQNEAQLEKSRLLSDRFSAERPKGSFSTLEIQRTEQGDSAMYLCASSPWTANSPLHFGNGTRLTVT.

Notes on this clone: The read falls 3 residues short of the CDR3 end, and the missing part is taken from the germline J gene. The chain has TRBV7-9 and TRBJ1-2; the D gene is possibly TRBD1 (6 bases). The CDR3 runs 13 residues. The V end lost 10 bases, the J end lost 1 base, and 13 bases lay between the germline ends. Germline CDR1 is SEHNR and CDR2 is FQNEAQ (reference sequence). The covered CDR3 bases are TGTGCCATCGGGACACCTAATAACTATGGC. This translates into CAIGTPNNYG. The entire CDR3 is CAIGTPNNYGYTF. The variable domain in full, completed from reference TRBV7-9 and TRBJ1-2, reads DTGVSQNPRHKITKRGQNVTFRCDPISEHNRLYWYRQTLGQGPEFLTYFQNEAQLEKSRLLSDRFSAERPKGSFSTLEIQRTEQGDSAMYLCAIGTPNNYGYTFGSGTRLTVV.

Of note for this clone: The observed sequence ends 3 residues before the CDR3 terminus, with the missing tail filled in from the germline J gene. The V gene is TRBV5-1, the J gene TRBJ2-3; perhaps TRBD1 as D (6 bases). V gave up 3 bases and J gave up 2 bases, with 22 bases separating them. The germline CDR1 and CDR2 sequences are SGHRS and YFSETQ. The CDR3 extends over 18 amino acids. The CDR3 bases that were read are TGCGCCAGCAGCTCCCAACTTTACGCAGGGGACCCCACAGATACG. Protein sequence: CASSSQLYAGDPTDT. The CDR3 reads in full as CASSSQLYAGDPTDTQYF.

A few counts support this clone. Coverage ceases 3 residues before the CDR3 finishes, and the germline J gene fills in the end. The chain links TRBV7-3 to TRBJ2-3, with D maybe TRBD2 (5 bases). The length of the CDR3 is 13 residues. V was cut by 4 bases and J by 5 bases, with 10 bases left in between. Per germline, CDR1 SGHTA and CDR2 FQGTGA. The sequenced CDR3 bases are TGTGCCAGCAGCTCACTAGGACGAGATACG. Translation gives CASSSLGRDT. The whole CDR3 sequence reads CASSSLGRDTQYF.

The CDR3 region is CASMREVDTQYF. The CDR3 DNA, read in part, is TGTGCCAGCATGCGGGAGGTAGATACG. This sequence joins TRBV6-2 or TRBV6-3 and TRBJ2-3; 8 nucleotides align to TRBD2. The CDR3 end lies 3 residues beyond the end of the read and is filled in from the germline J gene. This CDR3 region has 12 residues. J lost 5 bases, V lost 7 bases, and 2 bases had no gene match. CDR1 and CDR2 from the germline V gene are MNHEY and SVGEGT.

This clone came up many times. The CDR3 end is not reached by the read, which stops 3 residues before it; the germline J gene fills it in. The V call is TRBV20-1, the J call TRBJ2-1; perhaps TRBD1 as D (6 bases). The CDR3 sequence is 14 residues long. Trimming cost V 6 bases and J 0 bases, with 12 bases left between them. CDR1 and CDR2 (germline): DFQATT, SNEGSKA (reference sequence). CDR3 DNA (partial): TGCAGTGCCATAACAGGGAGCTCCTACAATGAG. Amino acid sequence: CSAITGSSYNE. The full CDR3 sequence reads CSAITGSSYNEQFF.

There are many counts of this clone. The read finishes 3 residues shy of the CDR3 end, and the germline J gene is used to complete it. This chain uses TRBV2 with TRBJ2-1; D gene ambiguous. Germline CDR1 and CDR2: SNHLY and FYNNEI. The CDR3 totals 13 residues. Trimming took 8 bases from V and 3 from J, leaving 11 bases between them. CDR3 DNA (partial): TGTGCCAGCCAATACGAGGTCTACAATGAG. It specifies CASQYEVYNE. The whole CDR3 sequence is CASQYEVYNEQFF.

Comment on this clone: The read falls 3 residues short of the CDR3 end, and the missing part is taken from the germline J gene. The chain employs TRBV19 and TRBJ1-6, with 8 nucleotides matching TRBD1. Trimming at V came to 5 bases and at J to 9 bases, leaving 9 bases not matched to a gene. CDR3 size: 15 residues. Germline V CDR1 and CDR2: LNHDA, SQIVND (reference sequence). This chain's CDR3 is CASSVRQGRSSPLHF. CDR3 DNA, as far as it was read: TGTGCCAGTAGTGTTCGACAGGGGAGGAGTTCACCC. Drawing the rest from reference TRBV19 and TRBJ1-6, the complete variable domain is DGGITQSPKYLFRKEGQNVTLSCEQNLNHDAMYWYRQDPGQGLRLIYYSQIVNDFQKGDIAEGYSVSREKKESFPLTVTSAQKNPTAFYLCASSVRQGRSSPLHFGNGTRLTVT.